This T cell receptor beta chain was observed in a study of shared clonotypes between healthy human individuals. Trimming shortened V by 7 bases and J by 1 base, and 10 bases separated the two germline ends. The CDR3 runs 14 residues. Germline values: CDR1 LNHDA, CDR2 SQIVND (reference sequence). The assay was immunoSEQ multiplex PCR, and TCRdb's table has in-frame clones only and misses some. The data contain roughly 2.6 million clones, around 94% of them singletons. The sequencing input was naive CD4+ T cells sorted from blood. Subset of the sample: CD45RA+ positively selected. The rearrangement links TRBV19 to TRBJ1-4, with a possible D match to TRBD1 (5 bases). The source is a young man in good health. The DNA of the CDR3 is TGTGCCAGTAATGTCGGGGGAACTAATGAAAAACTGTTTTTT. Protein sequence: CASNVGGTNEKLFF.